This entry lists 10 T cell receptor beta chains sequenced from one sample in a study of T cell changes during pregnancy in multiple sclerosis. Clones were sequenced by immunoSEQ multiplex PCR, and TCRdb holds only the in-frame ones, with some missing. Of around 30,000 clones in the sample, roughly nine tenths were seen once. Source: CD8+ T cells from peripheral blood mononuclear cells, taken before pregnancy. These receptors originate from a female donor with multiple sclerosis, enrolled in a pregnancy study.

The chain carries TRBV5-4 and TRBJ2-7; the match to TRBD2 covers 9 bases. The junction had 11 bases not matched to a gene; V was cut back by 4 bases and J by 3 bases. In germline, CDR1 is SGHNT, CDR2 YYREEE (reference sequence). The CDR3 is 16 amino acids. The CDR3 spells CASSLTPLAGLYEQYF. In DNA, the CDR3 is TGTGCCAGCAGCCTTACTCCCCTAGCGGGGCTCTACGAGCAGTACTTC. Full variable domain (remainder filled in from reference TRBV5-4 and TRBJ2-7): ETGVTQSPTHLIKTRGQQVTLRCSSQSGHNTVSWYQQALGQGPQFIFQYYREEENGRGNFPPRFSGLQFPNYSSELNVNALELDDSALYLCASSLTPLAGLYEQYFGPGTRLTVT.

The chain has TRBV28 and TRBJ2-1, with 8 bases fitting TRBD2. Trimming removed 5 bases from V and 8 bases from J; junction bases left unmatched: 11. The germline V gene has CDR1 MDHEN and CDR2 SYDVKM. The CDR3 runs 15 residues. CDR3 DNA: TGTGCCAGCAGTCTTACAGGACTAGCTGGCCATGAGCAGTTCTTC. It specifies CASSLTGLAGHEQFF.

The rearrangement joins TRBV7-9 to TRBJ1-6, with D maybe TRBD1 (5 bases). Germline loops: CDR1 SEHNR, CDR2 FQNEAQ (reference sequence). V gave up 1 base and J gave up 7 bases, with 11 bases separating them. This CDR3 region has 15 residues. CDR3 sequence: CASSLEEGANSPLHF. Written as DNA, the CDR3 is TGTGCCAGCAGCTTAGAAGAAGGGGCCAATTCACCCCTCCACTTT.

The genes are TRBV6-1 and TRBJ1-2; D unresolved. There are 12 residues in the CDR3. The germline CDR1 and CDR2 sequences are MNHNS and SASEGT. Deletions cut 1 base from V and 8 bases from J, with 8 bases between. The CDR3 loop reads CASSEGPVGYTF. CDR3 DNA: TGTGCCAGCAGTGAAGGTCCCGTCGGCTACACCTTC.

This chain links TRBV11-2 with TRBJ2-7, with 14 bases matching TRBD2. The length of the CDR3 is 15 residues. Germline CDR1 SGHAT, CDR2 FQNNGV. The V gene end was trimmed by 6 bases and the J gene end by 5 bases; junction bases not matched to a gene: 6. The CDR3 loop is CASRTGLAGADEQYF. The CDR3 nucleotides read TGTGCCAGCAGAACGGGACTAGCGGGAGCGGACGAGCAGTACTTC.

V gene TRBV6-1 combines with J gene TRBJ1-1, with 7 nucleotides matching TRBD1. V dropped 3 bases and J dropped 3; count of bases not matched to a gene: 4. The CDR3 contains 14 residues. Germline CDR1 is MNHNS and CDR2 is SASEGT. Here the CDR3 DNA reads TGTGCCAGCAGTGAGGAGACAGGGTACACTGAAGCTTTCTTT. Translated, it gives CASSEETGYTEAFF.

The count of this clone is one. The sample carries other DNA sequences with the same CDR3. This chain connects TRBV27 to TRBJ2-1; possible D gene TRBD2, 6 bases. Trimming took off 2 bases at V and 7 bases at J, with 6 bases between the two ends. The CDR3 runs to 12 residues. Germline CDR1 MNHEY, CDR2 SMNVEV (reference sequence). Written as DNA, the CDR3 is TGTGCCAGCAGTTTACGGGGGAATGAGCAGTTCTTC. It yields the protein CASSLRGNEQFF.

The rearrangement uses TRBV6-4 and TRBJ2-1, with a possible D match to TRBD2 (7 bases). Germline values: CDR1 MRHNA, CDR2 SNTAGT. The CDR3 length is 16 residues. Trimming removed 2 bases from V and 3 bases from J, with 14 bases in between. In DNA form, the CDR3 reads TGTGCCAGCAGTGACGGGAGGGGAGGGGGCTACAATGAGCAGTTCTTC. Translated: CASSDGRGGGYNEQFF.

This clone was seen once. V gene TRBV6-5 combines with J gene TRBJ2-1; D call uncertain. CDR1 and CDR2 (germline): MNHEY, SVGAGI. Trimming removed 5 bases from V and 2 bases from J, with 10 bases in between. The CDR3 spans 14 residues. The CDR3, as DNA: TGTGCCAGCAGTCGCCAGGAAGCCTACAATGAGCAGTTCTTC. It yields the protein CASSRQEAYNEQFF.

This clone was seen just once. The chain couples TRBV6-1 to TRBJ2-5, with 8 bases matching TRBD1. The ends lost 5 bases at V and 2 bases at J; junction bases unmatched: 4. CDR1 is MNHNS and CDR2 is SASEGT in the germline V gene. This CDR3 has 14 residues. The CDR3 coding sequence is TGTGCCAGCAGTTCCCGGGACAGGCAAGAGACCCAGTACTTC. Its translation is CASSSRDRQETQYF.